The sequence of this TCR beta chain was determined in a study of cytomegalovirus exposure and HLA in healthy donors (TCRdb year 2017). General notes on the study: An earlier analysis of 587 of the donors reported about 300 Gb of sequence data and 90 million to 120 million unique TCR beta sequences obtained from 150 million to 200 million T cells. Along with the 666-subject first cohort, a separate validation cohort of over a hundred different subjects was used. To decide whether each TCR beta V gene segment behaved as functional or pseudogenic, an earlier analysis of 587 of the donors relied on high-throughput TCR beta sequencing. The aim of the study was to test whether cataloging public T cell receptors could identify signatures of past pathogen exposure. A later genetic analysis took genome-wide SNP genotypes for about three fifths of the 666 donors and used that subset as a discovery cohort. In a later analysis, previously published TCR beta repertoires from some 640 donors were re-analyzed and high-resolution HLA genotyping was added so that TCR occurrence patterns could be studied. HLA typing included class I and class II loci at four-digit resolution. The T cell repertoires of 666 subjects were profiled by immunosequencing and related to cytomegalovirus serostatus. Every repertoire in the discovery cohort had been generated on one and the same sequencing platform. Donor age, sex, ethnicity and CMV serostatus were collected together with the repertoire data. In the later analysis, no new phenotypic data were used to find candidate immune exposures; instead, reliance was placed on TCR beta sequences and their occurrence across donors. Because of strong linkage in the cohort, four to six DR-DQ haplotypes were treated as single units for association and clustering. Across some 400 genotyped donors of the cohort, an average of approximately 240,000 unique TCR beta nucleotide sequences per donor were sequenced, and approximately 17% of those sequences were non-productive. The number of typed donors differed by locus: 629-630 for A, B, C, DRB1 and DQB1; 522 for DQA1; approximately 600 for DPA1; and roughly 490 for DPB1. An early release covering more than 500 HLA-typed donors comprised approximately 290 gigabases of sequencing data and some 79 million unique TCR sequences. Of the roughly 400 genotyped donors, over 65% fell in the genetic ancestry cluster associated with self-reported Caucasian donors. To predict cytomegalovirus infection status, the study combined high-throughput TCR immunosequencing, statistical association of individual TCRs with disease status, and machine learning. Study-wide conclusions, independent of this receptor: According to a later analysis, most CMV-associated TCR beta chains appeared to be HLA-restricted, and the HLA associations seemed to be driven largely by CMV exposure. Strong co-occurrence of HLA alleles, especially DR and DQ, made assigning TCR associations to individual alleles difficult. Several of the top co-occurrence clusters appeared to be linked to parvovirus B19, influenza, CMV and Epstein-Barr virus, according to a later analysis. Sequencing depth was assumed to be roughly uniform across donors in the presence/absence analyses, though that assumption may not hold. The sequencing pipeline was judged likely to have produced a cluster of highly shared sequence variants as a technical artifact. A further reported finding was that TCR beta sequences accurately predicted the HLA-A and HLA-B alleles for most subjects in the first cohort. CMV serostatus was the only immune exposure information available for the cohort. Most TCR sequences were seen in very few donors, while some public TCRs were found in many individuals. Correlated functional status among segregating V segments might be attributable to linkage disequilibrium, but an unknown experimental factor could not be ruled out. According to the authors, the approach could potentially be generalized to other disease states and immunological phenotypes. Compared with equally common non-associated chains, HLA-associated TCR beta chains in a later analysis were more clonally expanded and had lower generation probabilities. A later genetic analysis associated a missense DCLRE1C variant with V-gene and J-gene trimming of TCR beta chains, and an independent cohort replicated the association. Cytomegalovirus status was reported to be diagnosed by the classifier with high specificity and sensitivity in both the original and validation cohorts. The study listed around 160 TCR beta chains as associated with cytomegalovirus. In a later analysis, the rate of TCR association differed among HLA loci, with DRB1 alleles having the most associated TCRs and HLA-C alleles having the fewest. Because HLA typing was unavailable for some donors at each locus, only the typed subset was used in association tests. The 87-base-pair reads could not distinguish some IMGT-functional V segments, including TRBV6-2 and TRBV6-3, so those segments were excluded. The cohort was sequenced for TCR beta chains only, and without alpha or paired-chain data the features that could be detected were limited. Broadly in line with IMGT annotations, most TCR beta V segments showed up in productive rearrangements about 90% or about 30% of the time in an earlier analysis of 587 of the donors. In a later analysis, some 17,000 TCR beta sequences were associated with specific HLA alleles at a false discovery rate of 0.05. In vitro tests confirmed that a few of the cytomegalovirus-associated TCR beta chains recognize cytomegalovirus antigens. Because counts were too low, 15 to 20 rarely observed V segments, including chromosome 9 orphons, were excluded from the earlier analysis of around 590 of the donors. In a later genetic analysis, fewer N-insertions in productive TCRs were reported among donors in an Asian-associated ancestry cluster than the roughly 640-donor mean.

Remarks on this clone: It has no known antigen specificity.

The library was produced with the immunoSEQ multiplex PCR assay. For the multiplex PCR, a mixture combining 60 forward primers for TCR Vbeta segments and 13 reverse primers for TCR Jbeta segments was used. The CDR3 region of rearranged TCR beta genes was amplified from genomic DNA with a multiplex PCR assay. On the Illumina HiSeq System, the amplified TCR beta libraries were sequenced as 87-base-pair reads. The paper's data handling went like this. In a later analysis, approximately 74 million unique TCR beta chains were counted across the approximately 620 repertoires, and roughly 10 million of these chains were shared by at least two donors. A nearest-neighbor algorithm error-corrected the raw reads and collapsed the reads into unique sequences, merging closely related sequences to remove PCR and sequencing errors. Alignment of CDR3 sequences to IMGT reference sequences was used to assign V, D and J gene segments. For a sequence to be retained, a match of at least six nucleotides to both a V gene segment and a J gene segment was required. A rearrangement was called productive if the CDR3 had no stop codons and remained in frame with V and J, and every other rearrangement was called non-productive. CDR3 was defined by IMGT convention, running from the second conserved V-encoded cysteine to the conserved J-encoded phenylalanine. Sequences without an unambiguous match to a single V gene segment were excluded from the earlier analysis of 450 to 650 of the donors. In an earlier analysis of some 590 of the donors, V segments were called functional above 56.7% productive rearrangements and were called segregating when the between-donor standard deviation exceeded 5%. To diagnose cytomegalovirus status from the catalog of TCR beta chain sequences, a statistical classification framework was built. In a later analysis, V and J genes were assigned by comparing TCR nucleotide sequences against IMGT/GENE-DB human TR gene sequences. In a later analysis, CDR3 sequences and most-parsimonious VDJ recombination scenarios were assigned using the TCRdist pipeline. A later analysis defined each TCR beta chain by its CDR3 amino acid sequence plus V-gene family, and excluded reads lacking a unique V-gene family. A later analysis removed 500 to 600 highly shared, low-generation-probability nucleotide sequences to deal with suspected cross-contamination and a sequencing artifact. In a later analysis, a clonal expansion index for each public chain was calculated from normalized within-repertoire ranks of inferred template counts. In a later analysis, generation probabilities were computed using a VDJ recombination model fitted to out-of-frame rearrangements, and the results were checked against IGoR. Hypergeometric tests were used in a later analysis to score TCR-TCR, TCR-HLA and TCR-CMV co-occurrence, with a repertoire-size bias correction applied to the TCR pairs. In a later analysis, false discovery rates were estimated by permuting HLA or CMV assignments 20 times. In a later analysis, co-occurring TCRs were grouped with DBSCAN, and TCRdist sequence similarity was added when clustering was performed within HLA-allele-positive subsets. Co-occurrence clustering excluded repertoires with fewer than 30,000 or more than 120,000 public chains, plus five with anomalous nucleotide sharing. Imported from immuneACCESS, the table was reduced by TCRdb to in-frame sequences with V and J called. These copies leave out some clones; in studies compared against another copy, an unresolved V gene accounts for under half, and the cause of the remainder is not known. That table supplies the V and J calls and clone size; D and trimming were determined from the DNA. The sample has under 95,000 clones on record. The ten largest clones represent about 0.6% of the sample.

The cohort was made up of approximately 670 healthy bone marrow donors. At the time of sampling, every cohort member was nominally healthy, though immune exposures that went unrecorded were likely present. The donor tested CMV seronegative and was one of the 352 seronegative cohort members. A peripheral blood sample was collected from each donor, and TCR beta sequencing was performed on peripheral blood mononuclear cells. Genomic DNA was extracted from the blood cell samples with the Qiagen DNeasy Blood Extraction Kit. CDR1 and CDR2 (SGHNT, YYREEE) derive from the germline V gene (reference sequence). The V and J ends are trimmed by 0 bases and 6 bases, leaving 9 bases between them. From the cysteine through the phenylalanine, the CDR3 covers 13 amino acids. CDR3 DNA is the only sequence kept; it has 39 bases, read in frame from the first base.

Rearrangement joined TRBV5-4 to TRBJ1-2; a tentative D call is TRBD1 (6 bases match). This clonotype originated in a man in his fifties in good health and CMV-seronegative. Sequenced material: PBMCs. The DNA reads TGTGCCAGCAGCTTGGTTGGGGGCGATGGCTACACCTTC. Translation gives CASSLVGGDGYTF. The entire variable domain, with the stretches around the CDR3 drawn from the reference TRBV5-4 and TRBJ1-2 proteins, is ETGVTQSPTHLIKTRGQQVTLRCSSQSGHNTVSWYQQALGQGPQFIFQYYREEENGRGNFPPRFSGLQFPNYSSELNVNALELDDSALYLCASSLVGGDGYTFGSGTRLTVV.